This entry is about one T cell receptor (beta chain). This sample was taken from a study of blood T cell repertoires in COVID-19. As for the study in general: COVID-19 samples, acute and convalescent, were from the United States, Italy and Spain. From T cells, B-cell-depleted T cells, or PBMCs came the material, which was cDNA or gDNA.

Germline lookup yields CDR1 MDHEN and CDR2 SYDVKM. V trimming: 6 bases; J trimming: 7 bases; junction bases outside the gene matches: 11. The CDR3 contains 16 residues. In the original processing: Reference gene primer amplification yielded estimated nucleated cell counts. Sequencing was performed with immunoSEQ multiplex PCR; in TCRdb, only in-frame clones are kept and a portion is missing. V, J and clone size are those of that table, while D and trimming were read from the DNA. The sample includes tens of thousands of clones, 70% to 90% seen only once; the top ten take more than 1%. This receptor was identified in a man aged 65 to 79 with acute or convalescent COVID-19. The chain links TRBV28 to TRBJ2-7; TRBD2 aligns across 14 bases. Sample: peripheral blood. The CDR3 loop is CASSQTGTSGSREQYF. CDR3 bases: TGTGCCAGCAGCCAGACAGGGACTAGCGGGAGTCGGGAGCAGTACTTC.